What follows are 12 T cell receptor beta chains derived from one specimen sequenced in a study of graft-versus-host responses after intestinal transplantation. TCRdb keeps only in-frame clones here, not all; method: immunoSEQ multiplex PCR. Of some 120,000 clones in the sample, 85% to 95% were seen once. No antigen is known for these receptors. The sequencing used unstimulated CD4+ T cells sorted from spleen or lymph node cells, collected before transplant. These receptors all come from a human donor who was the organ donor for an intestinal transplant.

This clone has a single count. The chain employs TRBV7-9 and TRBJ1-2, with D maybe TRBD1 (5 bases). Germline V gene data show CDR1 as SEHNR and CDR2 as FQNEAQ (reference sequence). The CDR3 sequence is 16 residues long. V dropped 0 bases and J dropped 7 bases, with 18 bases sitting between them. CDR3 in DNA: TGTGCCAGCAGCTTAGCGGGTGCAGGGCCTCGTGGTGGCTACACCTTC. It specifies CASSLAGAGPRGGYTF.

The chain recombines TRBV9 with TRBJ1-3; D unresolved. The V and J ends lost 2 bases and 4 bases respectively, with 4 bases between them. The CDR3 is 12 amino acids. Germline CDR1 reads SGDLS; CDR2 reads YYNGEE. The CDR3 region is CASSVGGNTIYF. CDR3 bases: TGTGCCAGCAGCGTTGGGGGAAACACCATATATTTT. The full variable domain, its missing parts supplied by reference TRBV9 and TRBJ1-3, is DSGVTQTPKHLITATGQRVTLRCSPRSGDLSVYWYQQSLDQGLQFLIQYYNGEERAKGNILERFSAQQFPDLHSELNLSSLELGDSALYFCASSVGGNTIYFGEGSWLTVV.

The chain has TRBV5-4 and TRBJ2-5; no reliable D call. Germline-derived CDR1 and CDR2 are SGHNT and YYREEE (reference sequence). CDR3 length equals 13 residues. V was cut by 1 base and J by 1 base, with 5 bases left in between. The CDR3 DNA reads as TGTGCCAGCAGCTTGCCCTCCCAAGAGACCCAGTACTTC. As protein: CASSLPSQETQYF. The whole variable domain, remainder taken from reference TRBV5-4 and TRBJ2-5, is ETGVTQSPTHLIKTRGQQVTLRCSSQSGHNTVSWYQQALGQGPQFIFQYYREEENGRGNFPPRFSGLQFPNYSSELNVNALELDDSALYLCASSLPSQETQYFGPGTRLLVL.

The V and J genes are TRBV9 and TRBJ2-2, with D hard to call. With 3 bases removed from V and 3 bases from J, the gap between germline ends came to 6 bases. The CDR3 contains 13 residues. Germline assignment: CDR1 SGDLS and CDR2 YYNGEE. The CDR3 nucleotides are TGTGCCAGCAGCGCACATGACACCGGGGAGCTGTTTTTT. Translating it yields CASSAHDTGELFF.

The V gene is TRBV2, the J gene TRBJ2-7, with 8 bases identical to TRBD2. Germline CDR1 and CDR2: SNHLY and FYNNEI. The CDR3 contains 15 residues. Trimming took 4 bases from V and 6 from J; bases not matched to a gene: 11. CDR3 nucleotides: TGTGCCAGCAGTGTCAGGCGGGAGGTCTCGGTCGAGCAGTACTTC. Protein sequence: CASSVRREVSVEQYF.

The chain joins TRBV6-6 to TRBJ2-3; 9 bases are shared with TRBD1. After removal of 2 bases from V and 3 bases from J, the junction contained 3 bases not matched to a gene. Germline V lookup: CDR1 MNHNY, CDR2 SVGAGI (reference sequence). The CDR3 is 15 amino acids. The CDR3, as DNA: TGTGCCAGCAGTTACGCGACAGGGGGGACAGATACGCAGTATTTT. It is translated as CASSYATGGTDTQYF.

The table lists this clone with a count of one. This chain joins TRBV28 and TRBJ2-3, with TRBD2 identical over 14 bases. V lost 7 bases and J lost 5; bases outside the gene matches: 17. The germline gives CDR1 MDHEN, CDR2 SYDVKM. The CDR3 runs to 19 residues. The CDR3 protein is CASTPPIPGTSGRGDTQYF. The CDR3 bases are TGTGCCAGCACCCCTCCGATTCCCGGGACTAGCGGGAGAGGAGATACGCAGTATTTT. Filled out from reference TRBV28 and TRBJ2-3, the complete variable domain reads DVKVTQSSRYLVKRTGEKVFLECVQDMDHENMFWYRQDPGLGLRLIYFSYDVKMKEKGDIPEGYSVSREKKERFSLILESASTNQTSMYLCASTPPIPGTSGRGDTQYFGPGTRLTVL.

The rearrangement joins TRBV5-1 to TRBJ2-2; D perhaps matches TRBD1 (6 bases). Germline CDR1 SGHRS, CDR2 YFSETQ. This CDR3 is built from 15 residues. V was pared by 3 bases and J by 4 bases, with 13 bases between. This CDR3 is CASSSDRFFTGELFF. In DNA form, the CDR3 reads TGCGCCAGCAGCTCTGACAGGTTCTTCACCGGGGAGCTGTTTTTT.

The chain couples TRBV7-2 to TRBJ2-1, with D hard to call. There are 11 residues in the CDR3. Trimming cost V 5 bases and J 6 bases, with 5 bases left between them. Germline values: CDR1 SGHTA, CDR2 FQGNSA. Here the CDR3 reads CASSPTNEQFF. The CDR3 DNA follows: TGTGCCAGCAGCCCAACCAATGAGCAGTTCTTC.

V is TRBV12-5 and J is TRBJ2-1; 8 nucleotides align to TRBD1. Germline V gives CDR1 LGHNT, CDR2 FRNRAP. V was clipped by 5 bases and J by 6 bases; unmatched bases: 3. The CDR3 has 13 amino acids. CDR3: CASGLGQGNEQFF. The CDR3, as DNA: TGTGCTAGTGGTCTCGGACAGGGCAATGAGCAGTTCTTC.

The chain couples TRBV19 to TRBJ1-4; D unresolved. Looked up from germline, CDR1 is LNHDA and CDR2 is SQIVND (reference sequence). V was cut by 6 bases and J by 0 bases, with 11 bases left in between. This CDR3 has 15 residues. As DNA, the CDR3 is TGTGCCAGTAGACTTGGACGGCCAACTAATGAAAAACTGTTTTTT. Its translation: CASRLGRPTNEKLFF.

The chain employs TRBV19 and TRBJ2-1; TRBD2 agrees at 8 bases. The V gene's germline CDR1 is LNHDA and CDR2 SQIVND (reference sequence). With 7 bases clipped from V and 4 bases from J, the junction kept 12 bases outside the gene matches. The CDR3 has 16 residues. CDR3 in amino acids: CASTPSGGGRYNEQFF. CDR3 nucleotides: TGTGCCAGTACCCCGAGCGGGGGCGGTAGGTACAATGAGCAGTTCTTC.